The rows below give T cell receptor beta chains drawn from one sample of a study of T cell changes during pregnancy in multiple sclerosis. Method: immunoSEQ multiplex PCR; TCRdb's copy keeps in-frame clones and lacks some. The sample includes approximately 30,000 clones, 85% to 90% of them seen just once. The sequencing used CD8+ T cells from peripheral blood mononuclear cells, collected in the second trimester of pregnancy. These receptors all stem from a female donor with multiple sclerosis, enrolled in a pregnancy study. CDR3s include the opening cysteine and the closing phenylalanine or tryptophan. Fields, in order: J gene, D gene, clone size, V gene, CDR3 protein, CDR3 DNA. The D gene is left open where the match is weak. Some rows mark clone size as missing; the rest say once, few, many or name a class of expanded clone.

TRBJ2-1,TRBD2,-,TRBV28,CASSPRSGSNYNEQFF,TGTGCCAGCAGTCCGCGGAGCGGGAGTAACTACAATGAGCAGTTCTTC
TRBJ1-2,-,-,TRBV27,CASSPDRLRGGPHRRYGGYTF,TGTGCCAGCAGTCCTGACAGGTTACGGGGGGGGCCCCATCGCCGTTACGGTGGCTACACCTTC
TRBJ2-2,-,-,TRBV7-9,CASSPREGTNTGELFF,TGTGCCAGCAGCCCCCGAGAGGGTACGAACACCGGGGAGCTGTTTTTT
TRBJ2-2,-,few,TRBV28,CASSFGGLGTGELFF,TGTGCCAGCAGTTTCGGGGGGCTGGGCACCGGGGAGCTGTTTTTT
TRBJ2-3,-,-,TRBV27,CASSSLRVTDTQYF,TGTGCCAGCAGTTCCCTCAGGGTAACAGATACGCAGTATTTT
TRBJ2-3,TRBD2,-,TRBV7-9,CASSFLTGGVNDTQYF,TGTGCCAGCAGCTTCTTAACGGGAGGGGTAAACGATACGCAGTATTTT
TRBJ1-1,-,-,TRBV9,CASSPLKPTGDFIRNTEAFF,TGTGCCAGCAGCCCCCTCAAACCCACGGGGGACTTCATCCGGAACACTGAAGCTTTCTTT
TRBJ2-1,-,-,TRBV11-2,CASSYSNEQFF,TGTGCCAGCAGCTATTCAAATGAGCAGTTCTTC
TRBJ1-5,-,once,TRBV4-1,CASSQEPGTAGPQHF,TGCGCCAGCAGCCAAGAACCCGGCACCGCGGGGCCCCAGCATTTT
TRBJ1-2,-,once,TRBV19,CASSKGTGYGYTF,TGTGCCAGTAGTAAGGGTACGGGGTATGGCTACACCTTC
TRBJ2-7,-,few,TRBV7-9,CASSLQGNEQYF,TGTGCCAGCAGCTTGCAGGGGAACGAGCAGTACTTC
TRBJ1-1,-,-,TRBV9,CASSDVDTSEAFF,TGTGCCAGCAGCGACGTGGACACGTCTGAAGCTTTCTTT
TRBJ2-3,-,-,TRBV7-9,CASSRTSNTDDTQYF,TGTGCCAGCAGCCGAACTAGTAACACAGATGATACGCAGTATTTT
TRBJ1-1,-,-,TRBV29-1,CSVVRRVVVNTEAFF,TGCAGCGTTGTACGCAGGGTGGTGGTGAACACTGAAGCTTTCTTT
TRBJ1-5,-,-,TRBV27,CASSLRGFQPQHF,TGTGCCAGCAGTTTACGGGGGTTTCAGCCCCAGCATTTT
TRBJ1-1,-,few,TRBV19,CASMRAGTEAFF,TGTGCCAGTATGAGGGCCGGGACTGAAGCTTTCTTT
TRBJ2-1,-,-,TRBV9,CASSVTGGPYNEQFF,TGTGCCAGCAGCGTAACCGGGGGGCCCTATAATGAGCAGTTCTTC
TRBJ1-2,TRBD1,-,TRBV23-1,CASSQSLGQGAYGYTF,TGCGCCAGCAGTCAATCGCTGGGACAGGGGGCCTATGGCTACACCTTC
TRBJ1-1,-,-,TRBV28,CASSQRTTEAFF,TGTGCCAGCAGCCAGCGTACGACTGAAGCTTTCTTT